Each of the 27 T cell receptor beta chains below was sequenced from the same sample in a study of naive and memory T cell subsets. Two oligonucleotides, mixed equimolar, formed the beta constant-region primer covering TRBC1 and TRBC2. Each CDR3 protein is one row after TCRdb ran MiXCR on the UMI-ligation and nested PCR reads. The sample has roughly 21,000 distinct CDR3 sequences; approximately 9.9% are singletons. Sequenced material: central memory CD8+ T cells from blood. The receptors originated from a human donor in good health.

The table lists this clonotype with a few counts. The rearrangement uses TRBV7-8 and TRBJ2-5; 9 bases agree with TRBD1. CDR3 size: 15 residues. From germline, CDR1 is SGHVS and CDR2 FQNEAQ. Trimming cost V 6 bases and J 2 bases; bases outside gene matches: 7. CDR3 amino acids: CASRQQGANQETQYF. In DNA form, the CDR3 reads TGTGCCAGCAGACAACAGGGGGCTAATCAAGAGACCCAGTACTTC.

The chain is built from TRBV20-1 and TRBJ1-1, with D possibly TRBD1 on 5 matching bases. This CDR3 comprises 15 residues. CDR1 and CDR2 (germline): DFQATT, SNEGSKA (reference sequence). V gave up 0 bases and J gave up 6 bases, with 17 bases separating them. CDR3 in DNA: TGCAGTGCTAGAGATACCGGGACGCCGGCATCTGAAGCTTTCTTT. This codes for CSARDTGTPASEAFF.

This clonotype is categorized as medium-sized. The gene calls are TRBV3-1 and TRBJ2-3; D is perhaps TRBD1 or TRBD2 (5 bases each). The CDR3 sequence is 16 residues long. Germline CDR1 and CDR2: LGHDT and YNNKEL (reference sequence). The V gene lost 3 bases and the J gene lost 7 bases, with 20 bases spanning the gap. The CDR3 nucleotides read TGTGCCAGCAGCCAGGAATGGGCTGGGGGTAGGAATACGCAGTATTTT. It codes for CASSQEWAGGRNTQYF.

By frequency in the sample, this clonotype is medium-sized. CDR3 sequence (DNA): TGTGCCAGCAGTAGCAATTCTCGGAACATTCAGTACTTC. Translated, it gives CASSSNSRNIQYF. V is TRBV27 and J is TRBJ2-4; no definite D call. The CDR3 runs 13 residues. Trimming left V 5 bases short and J 7 bases short, with 12 bases between. Germline loops: CDR1 MNHEY, CDR2 SMNVEV (reference sequence).

This clonotype has a handful of counts. V is TRBV29-1 and J is TRBJ2-7; TRBD1 is a possible D gene (6 bases). In germline, CDR1 is SQVTM, CDR2 ANQGSEA. This CDR3 is 12 amino acids long. The V gene lost 0 bases and the J gene lost 4 bases, with 7 bases spanning the gap. The CDR3, as DNA: TGCAGCGTTGAAGACGACAGGTACGAGCAGTACTTC. The encoded protein is CSVEDDRYEQYF.

About this clonotype itself: A clone one base away is much larger, so this may be a read error. V gene TRBV6-5 combines with J gene TRBJ2-2, with D unclear. The CDR3 consists of 12 residues. Germline CDR1 reads MNHEY; CDR2 reads SVGAGI. The CDR3 coding sequence is TGTGCCAGCAGTGACTCCGCCGGGGAGCTGTTTTTT. Amino acids: CASSDSAGELFF.

The J gene is TRBJ2-5, the V gene TRBV7-9; TRBD2 matches at 14 bases. V shed 4 bases, J shed 3 bases, and the junction held 4 bases outside the gene matches. The CDR3 contains 16 residues. Germline CDR1 and CDR2: SEHNR and FQNEAQ (reference sequence). Here the CDR3 DNA reads TGTGCCAGCAGCTGGGGACTAGCGGGAGAGAAAGAGACCCAGTACTTC. Its protein is CASSWGLAGEKETQYF.

This clonotype came up many times. This chain links TRBV4-3 with TRBJ1-5; possibly TRBD1 for D (5 bases). The CDR3 has 15 residues. CDR1 and CDR2 (germline): LGHNA, YSLEER. The V gene lost 0 bases and the J gene lost 6 bases, with 12 bases spanning the gap. CDR3 loop: CASSQDWGFGQPQHF. CDR3 DNA sequence: TGCGCCAGCAGCCAAGACTGGGGGTTTGGTCAGCCCCAGCATTTT.

By share, this clonotype counts as large. This chain connects TRBV5-6 to TRBJ2-3; 10 positions match TRBD2. This CDR3 has 17 amino acids. J gave up 3 bases and V 4 bases, and 11 bases lay outside the gene matches. The germline V gene encodes CDR1 SGHDT and CDR2 YYEEEE. The CDR3 spells CASSPEVASGSTDTQYF. CDR3 coding DNA: TGTGCCAGCAGCCCGGAGGTGGCTAGCGGGAGTACAGATACGCAGTATTTT.

The sample holds a few counts of this clonotype. J is TRBJ2-5 and V is TRBV15; D may be TRBD2 (6 bases). The germline CDR1 and CDR2 sequences are LNHNV and YYDKDF (reference sequence). The V and J ends lost 1 base and 5 bases respectively, with 14 bases between them. This CDR3 has 15 residues. The CDR3 protein is CATSRGEAVRETQYF. CDR3 DNA: TGTGCCACCAGCAGAGGGGAGGCAGTACGGGAGACCCAGTACTTC.

The chain recombines TRBV7-9 with TRBJ2-1; D may be TRBD1 (5 bases). V was cut by 5 bases and J by 5 bases, with 25 bases left in between. In germline, CDR1 is SEHNR, CDR2 FQNEAQ (reference sequence). The CDR3 is 18 amino acids. The CDR3 DNA follows: TGTGCCAGCAGCCCCCGGTCAGGGCCTCCACCCTATAACAATGAGCAGTTCTTC. Translating it yields CASSPRSGPPPYNNEQFF.

This clonotype was detected many times. This chain connects TRBV11-2 to TRBJ2-2; possible D gene TRBD2, 6 bases. This CDR3 region has 16 residues. Per the germline V gene, CDR1 is SGHAT and CDR2 is FQNNGV. V shed 0 bases and J shed 6 bases, with 14 bases lying between them. CDR3 loop: CASSLEGLSFAGELFF. The CDR3 DNA is TGTGCCAGCAGCTTAGAAGGACTATCGTTTGCCGGGGAGCTGTTTTTT.

At least ten counts were recorded for this clonotype. The chain joins TRBV7-8 to TRBJ1-4; no reliable D call. Germline CDR1 and CDR2: SGHVS and FQNEAQ. This CDR3 region has 14 residues. Trimming took off 1 base at V and 7 bases at J, with 10 bases between the two ends. DNA of the CDR3: TGTGCCAGCAGCTTAGAGGGAAGAGGTGAAAAACTGTTTTTT. It yields the protein CASSLEGRGEKLFF.

The rearrangement joins TRBV30 to TRBJ2-1; no reliable D call. CDR3 length equals 11 residues. CDR1 is GTSNPN and CDR2 is SVGIG in the germline V gene (reference sequence). The V gene lost 3 bases and the J gene lost 4 bases, with 4 bases spanning the gap. CDR3 loop: CAWSLYNEQFF. CDR3 DNA sequence: TGTGCCTGGAGCCTATACAATGAGCAGTTCTTC.

By its share, this clonotype is medium-sized. A much bigger clone sits one base away, suggesting this may be a read error. This chain joins TRBV6-2 or TRBV6-3 and TRBJ1-1; D gene uncertain. This CDR3 is built from 11 residues. Germline values: CDR1 MNHEY, CDR2 SVGEGT. The V end was cut by 4 bases, the J end by 8 bases, with 8 bases between. The CDR3 sequence is CASSLGIEAFF. CDR3 nucleotide sequence: TGTGCCAGCAGTTTGGGTATCGAAGCTTTCTTT.

This clonotype was counted only a few times. A much more abundant neighbour one base away suggests this may be a read error. The chain uses TRBV19 and TRBJ2-3, with 8 bases that match TRBD2. V lost 6 bases to trimming and J lost 4 bases; unmatched junction nucleotides: 12. The CDR3 runs 16 residues. Germline CDR1 reads LNHDA; CDR2 reads SQIVND (reference sequence). CDR3 DNA: TGTGCCAGTAGCCCCCGGGAGGGGGGGGGCGCAGATACGCAGTATTTT. Protein sequence: CASSPREGGGADTQYF.

Concerning this clonotype itself: A read error may explain this, as a much larger clone is one base away. This chain connects TRBV6-5 to TRBJ2-1, with 8 bases matching TRBD1. Trimming took 4 bases from V and 2 from J; bases not matched to a gene: 10. The CDR3 spans 17 residues. CDR1 is MNHEY and CDR2 is SVGAGI in the germline V gene. The CDR3 is CASSFSGTGTPYNEQFF. For the CDR3, the DNA is TGTGCCAGCAGTTTCTCCGGGACAGGCACTCCCTACAATGAGCAGTTCTTC.

This sequence joins TRBV20-1 and TRBJ2-1; perhaps TRBD1 as D (5 bases). Germline V lookup: CDR1 DFQATT, CDR2 SNEGSKA (reference sequence). The V end was cut by 5 bases, the J end by 6 bases, with 20 bases between. The CDR3 spans 15 residues. CDR3 DNA: TGCAGTGCTTTAGGGGCGCTGCAGTATCGCAATGAGCAGTTCTTC. It specifies CSALGALQYRNEQFF.

This clonotype occurred many times. The V and J genes are TRBV4-2 and TRBJ2-7, with 8 bases matching TRBD1. The CDR3 sequence is 14 residues long. Trimming took 1 base from V and 4 from J; bases not matched to a gene: 3. In germline, CDR1 is LGHNA, CDR2 YNFKEQ. The CDR3 coding sequence is TGTGCCAGCAGCCAAGGGACAGGGAGGTACGAGCAGTACTTC. This codes for CASSQGTGRYEQYF.

This clonotype was detected many times. The chain has TRBV28 and TRBJ1-1; D gene ambiguous. This CDR3 spans 16 amino acids. Germline V gene data show CDR1 as MDHEN and CDR2 as SYDVKM. Between the trimmed V and J ends, which lost 2 bases and 1 base, there was a span of 14 bases. The CDR3 DNA reads TGTGCCAGCAGTTTAGAGAGACGTTACAGGAACACTGAAGCTTTCTTT. It is translated as CASSLERRYRNTEAFF. Looking up the rest from reference TRBV28 and TRBJ1-1 gives the full variable domain: DVKVTQSSRYLVKRTGEKVFLECVQDMDHENMFWYRQDPGLGLRLIYFSYDVKMKEKGDIPEGYSVSREKKERFSLILESASTNQTSMYLCASSLERRYRNTEAFFGQGTRLTVV.

Turning to this clonotype: A read error may be the cause here, since a much bigger clone is one base away. This chain connects TRBV7-9 to TRBJ1-5; D is unresolved. Germline loops: CDR1 SEHNR, CDR2 FQNEAQ (reference sequence). The CDR3 runs 12 residues. The V gene lost 5 bases and the J gene lost 6 bases, with 8 bases spanning the gap. The CDR3 nucleotides are TGTGCCAGCAGCGTAATCGGTCAGCCCCAGCATTTT. Its protein is CASSVIGQPQHF.

This clonotype turned up a few times. The chain joins TRBV6-5 to TRBJ2-5; 8 bases line up with TRBD1. Germline-derived CDR1 and CDR2 are MNHEY and SVGAGI. CDR3 length: 13 residues. V was clipped by 2 bases and J by 9 bases; unmatched bases: 5. The CDR3 loop reads CASSYQGAQAQYF. The CDR3 DNA sequence: TGTGCCAGCAGTTACCAGGGGGCGCAGGCCCAGTACTTC.

Note on this clonotype: With a much larger clone just one base away, this may be a read error. The rearrangement uses TRBV25-1 and TRBJ1-2; D may be TRBD1 (6 bases). Germline V lookup: CDR1 MGHDK, CDR2 SYGVNS. The CDR3 is 15 residues long. V was clipped by 8 bases and J by 5 bases, with 21 bases between them. The CDR3 spells CASYGGLTDGYGYTF. In DNA, the CDR3 is TGTGCCAGCTATGGGGGGCTGACGGACGGATATGGCTACACCTTC.

This clonotype has just a few counts. The rearrangement uses TRBV7-9 and TRBJ2-5; a weak D match, TRBD2 (6 bases). Germline V gene sequence: CDR1 SEHNR, CDR2 FQNEAQ (reference sequence). V lost 0 bases and J lost 3, with 11 bases in between. CDR3 length equals 15 residues. The CDR3 loop is CASSLATSSKETQYF. CDR3 nucleotides: TGTGCCAGCAGCTTAGCAACTAGCAGTAAAGAGACCCAGTACTTC.

This clonotype was counted many times. The chain is built from TRBV18 and TRBJ2-1; D remains unclear. The CDR3 has 16 residues. V dropped 0 bases and J dropped 0 bases, with 9 bases sitting between them. Germline assignment: CDR1 KGHSH and CDR2 LQKENI. The CDR3 DNA reads as TGTGCCAGCTCACCACCTGGGCGGAGCTCCTACAATGAGCAGTTCTTC. It translates to CASSPPGRSSYNEQFF.

This clonotype was picked up one time. CDR3: CASSVAPREQFF. The DNA of the CDR3 is TGCGCCAGCAGCGTGGCCCCCAGAGAGCAGTTCTTC. V and J are TRBV5-1 and TRBJ2-1, with D uncertain. Germline V gene lookup returns CDR1 SGHRS and CDR2 YFSETQ. The CDR3 has 12 amino acids. V lost 4 bases and J lost 10, with 12 bases in between. Together with reference TRBV5-1 and TRBJ2-1, the CDR3 gives the full variable domain: KAGVTQTPRYLIKTRGQQVTLSCSPISGHRSVSWYQQTPGQGLQFLFEYFSETQRNKGNFPGRFSGRQFSNSRSEMNVSTLELGDSALYLCASSVAPREQFFGPGTRLTVL.

The J gene is TRBJ2-7, the V gene TRBV4-1; D unresolved. CDR3 length: 14 residues. The germline V gene encodes CDR1 MGHRA and CDR2 YSYEKL. Trimming pared 0 bases from V and 6 bases from J, leaving 12 bases between. This CDR3 reads CASSQDYPASEQYF. Written as DNA, the CDR3 is TGCGCCAGCAGCCAAGATTATCCAGCGAGCGAGCAGTACTTC.